Given below is one TCR beta chain in context. Antigen specificity is unknown. The entry originates in a study of T cell responses to AZD1222 COVID-19 vaccine. TCRdb's table, derived via immunoSEQ multiplex PCR, lists solely in-frame clones and lacks some. The repertoire includes roughly 100,000 clones, around 94% of them detected once, and 2% to 2.5% sits in the top ten. The germline gives CDR1 LGHDT, CDR2 YNNKEL (reference sequence). V was shortened by 0 bases and J by 6 bases, with 18 bases between the two germline ends. The CDR3 contains 16 residues. The study, taken as a whole, reports: Spike-specific TCR breadth and depth grew following two AZD1222 doses. Of spike-specific TCRs, nearly half reportedly target regions left unmutated in variants.

This chain uses TRBV3-1 (or the pseudogene TRBV3-2) with TRBJ2-7; weak D call: TRBD1 (6 bases). The sequence came from an adult in good health. Sequenced material: peripheral blood, taken on day 0 of AZD1222 vaccination. CDR3 protein: CASSQDLAGAFSEQYF. The CDR3 region has the DNA TGTGCCAGCAGCCAAGATCTAGCAGGGGCCTTTTCCGAGCAGTACTTC.